These T cell receptor beta chains were read from a single sample in a study of neurological immune-mediated disorders. TCRdb ran MiXCR on the 5' RACE reads and lists one entry per CDR3 protein. The sample lists approximately 89,000 distinct CDR3 sequences, roughly 4.5% occurring once. Sequenced sample: PBMCs. These receptors were taken from a woman aged 55-75 years with multiple sclerosis. Both conserved end residues are part of each CDR3. Each record gives: J gene, clone size, D gene, V gene, CDR3 DNA, CDR3 protein. D genes are given only for firm matches. Expanded clones get a size class; other rows say once, few or many, or leave the size out.

>TRBJ2-5|many|.|TRBV14
TGTGCCAGCAGCCAAGAGTGGGCCCAAGAGACCCAGTACTTC
CASSQEWAQETQYF
>TRBJ1-2|many|.|TRBV20-1
TGCAGTGCCAGAACCAGGGGAGTTCGGTATGGCTACACCTTC
CSARTRGVRYGYTF
>TRBJ2-1|many|TRBD2|TRBV5-1
TGCGCCAGCAGCACCGGACTAGCGGGGGGGCATGAGCAGTTCTTC
CASSTGLAGGHEQFF
>TRBJ1-1|many|.|TRBV2
TGTGCCAGCAGTGACTTTTCCATGAACACTGAAGCTTTCTTT
CASSDFSMNTEAFF
>TRBJ1-5|many|.|TRBV12-3/TRBV12-4
TGTGCCAGCAGTTTAGGAGGGGCGGGGAGTCAGCCCCAGCATTTT
CASSLGGAGSQPQHF
>TRBJ2-2|many|.|TRBV29-1
TGCAGCATGAGACGGAAGACCGGGGAGCTGTTTTTT
CSMRRKTGELFF
>TRBJ2-7|many|TRBD2|TRBV5-1
TGCGCCAGCAGCACCAACGGACTAGCCGGGAGACCTGAGCAGTACTTC
CASSTNGLAGRPEQYF
>TRBJ2-7|many|.|TRBV14
TGTGCCAGCAGCCAAGGCGACAAGCAGTACTTC
CASSQGDKQYF
>TRBJ2-1|many|.|TRBV5-8
TGTGCCAGCAGCACCGGACTGACCTCCTACAATGAGCAGTTCTTC
CASSTGLTSYNEQFF
>TRBJ2-3|many|TRBD2|TRBV5-1
TGCGCCAGCAGCCTAGTAGCGGGGGGCACAGATACGCAGTATTTT
CASSLVAGGTDTQYF
>TRBJ1-2|many|.|TRBV30
TGTGCCTGGAGTGGGACTCCCGAGGGCGGCTACACCTTC
CAWSGTPEGGYTF
>TRBJ2-7|.|.|TRBV6-5
TGTGCCAGCACCAGCGGCTACGAGCAGTACTTC
CASTSGYEQYF
>TRBJ2-5|many|TRBD1|TRBV5-1
TGCGCCAGCTACCTTGGACAGGGGGACCAAGAGACCCAGTACTTC
CASYLGQGDQETQYF
>TRBJ2-2|many|TRBD2|TRBV7-9
TGTGCCAGCAGCTTAGGACTAGCGGGGGCCAACACCGGGGAGCTGTTTTTT
CASSLGLAGANTGELFF
>TRBJ1-2|many|.|TRBV20-1
TGCAGTGCTAGAGATCCGGGGAACTATGGCTACACCTTC
CSARDPGNYGYTF
>TRBJ2-7|many|.|TRBV12-3/TRBV12-4
TGTGCCAGCAGTTCCCAACAGGGATCCTACGAGCAGTACTTC
CASSSQQGSYEQYF
>TRBJ1-5|many|.|TRBV27
TGTGCCAGCAGGGGCATGGGCAATCAGCCCCAGCATTTT
CASRGMGNQPQHF
>TRBJ2-7|many|.|TRBV7-9
TGTGCCAGCAGCTCCGCCTACGAGCAGTACTTC
CASSSAYEQYF
>TRBJ2-7|many|TRBD2|TRBV7-8
TGTGCCAGCAGCTTAAGGGCGCTAGCGGGAGCCTACGAGCAGTACTTC
CASSLRALAGAYEQYF
>TRBJ2-7|many|TRBD1|TRBV11-2
TGTGCCAGCAGCTTATCCGACAGGGGCTACGAGCAGTACTTC
CASSLSDRGYEQYF
>TRBJ1-2|many|TRBD1|TRBV5-1
TGCGCCAGCAGCTTGGCGGCAGGGGGCCATGGCTACACCTTC
CASSLAAGGHGYTF
>TRBJ2-7|many|TRBD1|TRBV29-1
TGCAGCGTTGTGGGACAGGGGATCCACGAGCAGTACTTC
CSVVGQGIHEQYF
>TRBJ2-7|many|TRBD1|TRBV12-3/TRBV12-4
TGTGCCAGCAGCGACACGGGACAGGCCCAATCCTACGAGCAGTACTTC
CASSDTGQAQSYEQYF
>TRBJ2-5|many|.|TRBV14
TGTGCCAGCAGCCAAGACCACACAGTGACCCAAGAGACCCAGTACTTC
CASSQDHTVTQETQYF
>TRBJ2-5|many|TRBD1|TRBV7-2
TGTGCCAGCAGCTGGGACAGGGCGCGACAAGAGACCCAGTACTTC
CASSWDRARQETQYF
>TRBJ2-3|few|TRBD2|TRBV20-1
TGCAGTGCTCCTAGCGGGGAGTCTTCTATAGATACGCAGTATTTT
CSAPSGESSIDTQYF
>TRBJ2-1|many|.|TRBV9
TGTGCCAGCAGCCTCGACTTTAATGAGCAGTTCTTC
CASSLDFNEQFF
>TRBJ1-5|many|TRBD1|TRBV20-1
TGCAGTGCCCCAACGACAGGGCGGAGGCAGCCCCAGCATTTT
CSAPTTGRRQPQHF
>TRBJ2-1|many|.|TRBV4-1
TGCGCCAGCAGCCAGAGGGAGGAGCAGTTCTTC
CASSQREEQFF
>TRBJ2-5|many|TRBD1|TRBV7-8
TGTGCCAGCAGTTGGGACAGGAAAGAGACCCAGTACTTC
CASSWDRKETQYF
>TRBJ1-5|many|.|TRBV3-1
TGTGCCAGCAGCCAAGTTGAGGGACAGCCCCAGCATTTT
CASSQVEGQPQHF
>TRBJ2-3|many|.|TRBV29-1
TGCAGCGTTCTGAGACAGCACCGCACAGATACGCAGTATTTT
CSVLRQHRTDTQYF
>TRBJ1-2|many|.|TRBV11-2
TGTGCCAGCAGCTTAGTCTATGGCTACACCTTC
CASSLVYGYTF
>TRBJ2-2|many|.|TRBV12-3/TRBV12-4
TGTGCCAGCAGTTTTAGGGACGGGGAGCTGTTTTTT
CASSFRDGELFF
>TRBJ1-1|many|.|TRBV4-1
TGCGCCAGCAGCCAAGCGGGTAGGGGGGTTGTGTCCGTGAACACTGAAGCTTTCTTT
CASSQAGRGVVSVNTEAFF
>TRBJ1-2|.|TRBD1|TRBV5-1
TGCGCCAGCAGCCCCGGGACAGCCCTAACTCCTATACAAGCTAACTATGGCTACACCTTC
CASSPGTALTPIQANYGYTF
>TRBJ1-1|many|TRBD1|TRBV5-6
TGTGCCAGCAGCCACAGGGGCCAGAACACTGAAGCTTTCTTT
CASSHRGQNTEAFF
>TRBJ1-1|many|.|TRBV5-1
TGCGCCAGCTCCGGGAGCTCTTCTGGGAACACTGAAGCTTTCTTT
CASSGSSSGNTEAFF
>TRBJ1-2|many|.|TRBV5-1
TGCGCCAGCAGTACTCGGAGAGACCTCTCTAACTATGGCTACACCTTC
CASSTRRDLSNYGYTF
>TRBJ2-1|many|.|TRBV5-1
TGCGCCAGCAGCTTGGTGCTAGGAGGGGGTATTGAGCAGTTCTTC
CASSLVLGGGIEQFF
>TRBJ2-5|many|TRBD2|TRBV7-9
TGTGCCAGCACACAACTAGCGGGGGTGGTGGAGACCCAGTACTTC
CASTQLAGVVETQYF
>TRBJ1-1|.|TRBD1|TRBV18
TGTGCCAGCTCATCTCTACAGGGGGACATACGTGACACTGAAGCTTTCTTT
CASSSLQGDIRDTEAFF
>TRBJ2-1|.|.|TRBV7-2
TGTGCCAGCAGCTTATGGGGGGGCCAGACTGAGCAGTTCTTC
CASSLWGGQTEQFF
>TRBJ2-2|many|TRBD1|TRBV12-3/TRBV12-4
TGTGCCAGCAGGAGACCGACAGGGTCCACCGGGGAGCTGTTTTTT
CASRRPTGSTGELFF
>TRBJ1-2|many|TRBD1|TRBV27
TGTGCCAGCAGTTCCGACAGGGGGACAGGGGATGGCGGCTACACCTTC
CASSSDRGTGDGGYTF
>TRBJ1-2|.|TRBD1|TRBV14
TGTGCCAGCAGCCAAGCTGGCAGGGGGAACTATGGCTACACCTTC
CASSQAGRGNYGYTF
>TRBJ2-7|.|.|TRBV10-3
TGTGCCATCAGTGATTTCTACGAGCAGTACTTC
CAISDFYEQYF
>TRBJ2-7|many|TRBD1|TRBV28
TGTGCCAGCAGTGGGACAGGGATTACCTACGAGCAGTACTTC
CASSGTGITYEQYF
>TRBJ2-7|many|.|TRBV20-1
TGCAGTGCCCCGGACAGCCTCTACGAGCAGTACTTC
CSAPDSLYEQYF
>TRBJ1-3|many|.|TRBV7-2
TGTGCCAGCAGCTCAGAGGGGACACGGATAGGAAACACCATATATTTT
CASSSEGTRIGNTIYF
>TRBJ1-1|many|.|TRBV3-1
TGTGCCAGCAGCCAAGCGTGGGCTGGCGGCACTGAAGCTTTCTTT
CASSQAWAGGTEAFF
>TRBJ1-1|many|.|TRBV3-1
TGTGCCAGCAGCCCCACGTCCGCAGCGGCAGCTGAAGCTTTCTTT
CASSPTSAAAAEAFF
>TRBJ1-6|many|.|TRBV6-5
TGTGCCAGCAGTTACTCGATGGGGAATTCACCCCTCCACTTT
CASSYSMGNSPLHF